These 21 T cell receptor beta chains were sequenced from one sample in a study of blood T cells in healthy people across ages. PCR was performed a second time for roughly 7 to 11 cycles using a sample-barcoded 5' primer and a J-beta primer mix. MiXCR, run by TCRdb on the 5' RACE reads, gives a single entry per CDR3 protein. The sample consists of 540,000 or so distinct CDR3 sequences, around 24% of them appearing once. These same data were also listed under a study on T cells of mothers and their children.

Specimen: blood. These receptors were obtained from a boy aged 10-17 years in good health.

The rearrangement links TRBV20-1 to TRBJ2-1; 7 bases align to TRBD2. CDR1 and CDR2 (germline): DFQATT, SNEGSKA (reference sequence). V lost 3 bases to trimming and J lost 4 bases; unmatched junction nucleotides: 6. The CDR3 has 14 amino acids. CDR3 region: CSARDGRMYNEQFF. The DNA of the CDR3 is TGCAGTGCTAGGGACGGGAGGATGTACAATGAGCAGTTCTTC.

In this sample, this clonotype turned up a few times. The chain joins TRBV6-2 or TRBV6-3 to TRBJ1-2; D is uncertain. Trimming pared 6 bases from V and 8 bases from J, leaving 16 bases between. The CDR3 covers 13 residues. Germline CDR1 reads MNHEY; CDR2 reads SVGEGT. The CDR3 sequence is CASSRDWTSGYTF. CDR3 in DNA: TGTGCCAGCAGCCGCGATTGGACGAGCGGCTACACCTTC.

The genes are TRBV29-1 and TRBJ1-5; 9 bases align to TRBD1. CDR1 and CDR2 (germline): SQVTM, ANQGSEA. Trimming took 7 bases from V and 7 from J; bases not matched to a gene: 8. The CDR3 is 13 residues long. The CDR3 coding sequence is TGCAGCGGCCTACAGGGGGCCGGGCAGCCCCAGCATTTT. It specifies CSGLQGAGQPQHF. Supplemented by reference TRBV29-1 and TRBJ1-5, the full variable domain reads SAVISQKPSRDICQRGTSLTIQCQVDSQVTMMFWYRQQPGQSLTLIATANQGSEATYESGFVIDKFPISRPNLTFSTLTVSNMSPEDSSIYLCSGLQGAGQPQHFGDGTRLSIL.

A few counts support this clonotype. The chain links TRBV20-1 to TRBJ2-3; 9 positions match TRBD2. J lost 2 bases, V lost 3 bases, and 9 bases had no gene match. Germline V gene sequence: CDR1 DFQATT, CDR2 SNEGSKA (reference sequence). The CDR3 has 16 amino acids. The CDR3 DNA follows: TGCAGTGCTAGTCCCCTGGCGGGGGGGGACACAGATACGCAGTATTTT. Amino acid sequence: CSASPLAGGDTDTQYF.

This clonotype occurred a few times. The chain has TRBV29-1 and TRBJ2-1; no clear D gene. The CDR3 consists of 9 residues. Germline values: CDR1 SQVTM, CDR2 ANQGSEA. V lost 7 bases, J lost 7 bases, and 5 bases lay in between. Here the CDR3 reads CSASNEQFF. The CDR3 DNA reads TGCAGCGCCAGTAATGAGCAGTTCTTC.

This clonotype was seen ten or more times. The chain joins TRBV12-3 or TRBV12-4 to TRBJ2-6, with D uncertain. The CDR3 runs to 13 residues. V gave up 2 bases and J gave up 1 base, with 0 bases separating them. In nucleotides, the CDR3 is TGTGCCAGCAGTTTATCTGGGGCCAACGTCCTGACTTTC. It specifies CASSLSGANVLTF.

The chain couples TRBV29-1 to TRBJ2-1; 7 bases map to TRBD1. V dropped 8 bases and J dropped 4; count of bases not matched to a gene: 8. CDR1 is SQVTM, CDR2 ANQGSEA, per germline. The CDR3 consists of 13 residues. The chain's CDR3 is CSTHRDSYNEQFF. CDR3 bases: TGCAGCACCCACCGGGACAGTTACAATGAGCAGTTCTTC.

This clonotype was found a few times. The chain has TRBV27 and TRBJ2-3, with a possible D match to TRBD1 (6 bases). The V end was cut by 2 bases, the J end by 2 bases, with 11 bases between. The CDR3 is 15 amino acids. Germline lookup yields CDR1 MNHEY and CDR2 SMNVEV (reference sequence). The CDR3 region has the DNA TGTGCCAGCAGTTTAAGTACAGGGAACACAGATACGCAGTATTTT. Protein product: CASSLSTGNTDTQYF.

The chain has TRBV15 and TRBJ2-5, with D possibly being TRBD2 (6 bases). Matching the DNA end better, TRBJ2-1 makes the J call doubtful. The CDR3 extends over 14 amino acids. CDR1 is LNHNV and CDR2 is YYDKDF in the germline V gene (reference sequence). CDR3 sequence reads: CATSRAGVTDEQFF. The DNA of the CDR3 is TGTGCCACCAGCAGAGCGGGGGTTACCGATGAGCAGTTCTTC.

This clonotype has more than one count but fewer than ten. The chain couples TRBV29-1 to TRBJ2-5; a weak D match, TRBD2 (5 bases). The J call may be incorrect, as the DNA end agrees better with TRBJ2-1. Germline lookup yields CDR1 SQVTM and CDR2 ANQGSEA. The CDR3 is 13 residues long. The DNA for the CDR3 is TGCAGCGTTCCCAGAGGGCCCTCCAATGAGCAGTTCTTC. Translation gives CSVPRGPSNEQFF.

A few counts support this clonotype. J is TRBJ1-5 and V is TRBV28; 9 nucleotides agree with TRBD1. The CDR3 runs 16 residues. J gave up 4 bases and V 5 bases, and 9 bases lay outside the gene matches. Germline-derived CDR1 and CDR2 are MDHEN and SYDVKM. CDR3 in amino acids: CASSHRGQGKNQPQHF. The CDR3 bases are TGTGCCAGCAGTCACCGAGGACAGGGGAAAAATCAGCCCCAGCATTTT.

The sample holds many counts of this clonotype. The chain employs TRBV30 and TRBJ1-5, with a weak D call TRBD1 (6 bases). V gave up 5 bases and J gave up 2 bases, with 13 bases separating them. Germline CDR1 reads GTSNPN; CDR2 reads SVGIG (reference sequence). The CDR3 consists of 14 residues. The CDR3 is CAWGAPGGNQPQHF. Written as DNA, the CDR3 is TGTGCCTGGGGGGCTCCAGGGGGCAATCAGCCCCAGCATTTT.

This clonotype occurred a few times. The V and J genes are TRBV20-1 and TRBJ2-5, with 8 bases lining up with TRBD1. Trimming took 3 bases from V and 4 from J; bases not matched to a gene: 4. Germline V CDR1 and CDR2: DFQATT, SNEGSKA (reference sequence). This CDR3 has 13 amino acids. The CDR3 DNA sequence: TGCAGTGCTAGCCAGGGGGCTGGAGAGACCCAGTACTTC. Its protein product is CSASQGAGETQYF.

There are a few counts of this clonotype. The chain is built from TRBV24-1 and TRBJ2-5; D perhaps matches TRBD1 (5 bases). The CDR3 runs 15 residues. V lost 9 bases and J 4 bases, leaving 20 bases between the germline ends. The germline V gene has CDR1 KGHDR and CDR2 SFDVKD. The DNA for the CDR3 is TGTGCCACCTCCCTTGGGGCCGCGGTATTAGAGACCCAGTACTTC. Translated: CATSLGAAVLETQYF.

This chain uses TRBV7-9 with TRBJ1-2; D is unresolved. CDR3 length: 13 residues. Trimming took off 1 base at V and 8 bases at J, with 11 bases between the two ends. The germline V gene encodes CDR1 SEHNR and CDR2 FQNEAQ (reference sequence). The CDR3 DNA reads TGTGCCAGCAGCTTAGAACCCGTATTCGGCTACACCTTC. Translating gives CASSLEPVFGYTF.

CDR3 in amino acids: CASSVTSGVNEQFF. CDR3 DNA sequence: TGTGCCAGCAGCGTTACCAGCGGGGTCAATGAGCAGTTCTTC. The chain recombines TRBV9 with TRBJ2-1; TRBD2 aligns across 7 bases. The CDR3 loop spans 14 amino acids. With 2 bases clipped from V and 6 bases from J, the junction kept 5 bases outside the gene matches. The germline V gene encodes CDR1 SGDLS and CDR2 YYNGEE.

This clonotype appeared many times. This chain uses TRBV29-1 with TRBJ2-5; unclear D gene. V dropped 6 bases and J dropped 0 bases, with 17 bases sitting between them. The CDR3 has 15 residues. In germline, CDR1 is SQVTM, CDR2 ANQGSEA. CDR3 amino acids: CSVRSVHSHQETQYF. Written as DNA, the CDR3 is TGCAGCGTGCGGAGTGTCCACTCCCACCAAGAGACCCAGTACTTC.

CDR3 protein: CASSVEGNEQFF. CDR3 bases: TGTGCCAGCAGCGTAGAAGGGAATGAGCAGTTCTTC. This chain links TRBV9 with TRBJ2-1; D is unclear. V gave up 0 bases and J gave up 7 bases, with 5 bases separating them. The CDR3 consists of 12 residues. Germline CDR1 and CDR2: SGDLS and YYNGEE.

The chain uses TRBV20-1 and TRBJ2-1; perhaps TRBD2 as D (6 bases). The closer fit of TRBJ2-5 to the DNA end suggests the J call may be wrong. Per germline, CDR1 DFQATT and CDR2 SNEGSKA (reference sequence). This CDR3 is 15 amino acids long. The DNA of the CDR3 is TGCAGTGCCCCTTATAGCGGAGTAGGGGCAGAGACCCAGTACTTC. It codes for CSAPYSGVGAETQYF.

The chain links TRBV12-3 or TRBV12-4 to TRBJ2-4, with 9 positions matching TRBD1. The CDR3 has 16 residues. Trimming cost V 1 base and J 7 bases; bases outside gene matches: 8. Written as DNA, the CDR3 is TGTGCCAGCAGTTTAGGTACAGGGGGCAACGAGAACATTCAGTACTTC. It codes for CASSLGTGGNENIQYF.

The chain links TRBV7-9 to TRBJ1-1; 10 positions match TRBD1. There are 15 residues in the CDR3. V shed 5 bases, J shed 1 base, and the junction held 4 bases outside the gene matches. Per germline, CDR1 SEHNR and CDR2 FQNEAQ (reference sequence). The CDR3 DNA is TGTGCCAGCAGCACTCGACAGGGGGCGAACACTGAAGCTTTCTTT. Encoded protein: CASSTRQGANTEAFF. Variable domain in full (rest from reference TRBV7-9 and TRBJ1-1): DTGVSQNPRHKITKRGQNVTFRCDPISEHNRLYWYRQTLGQGPEFLTYFQNEAQLEKSRLLSDRFSAERPKGSFSTLEIQRTEQGDSAMYLCASSTRQGANTEAFFGQGTRLTVV.